The 23 T cell receptor beta chains reported below all come from one sample, sequenced in a study of cytomegalovirus exposure and HLA in healthy donors. Only in-frame clones appear in the TCRdb table, and some are missing; sequencing was by immunoSEQ multiplex PCR. The sample holds 150,000 to 250,000 clones, around 84% seen once. Sequencing was performed on PBMCs. The receptors originated from a woman aged 25-40 years in good health and CMV-seropositive.

CDR3 residues: CASSPLAGGDDTQYF. DNA for the CDR3: TGTGCCAGCAGTCCCCTAGCGGGAGGGGACGACACGCAGTATTTT. J is TRBJ2-3 and V is TRBV27, with TRBD2 matching 12 bases. The CDR3 loop spans 15 amino acids. Looked up from germline, CDR1 is MNHEY and CDR2 is SMNVEV (reference sequence). V lost 5 bases to trimming and J lost 9 bases; unmatched junction nucleotides: 9.

This chain connects TRBV5-1 to TRBJ1-4, with D possibly being TRBD1 (6 bases). The CDR3 totals 18 residues. The V and J ends lost 3 bases and 6 bases respectively, with 24 bases between them. CDR1 SGHRS and CDR2 YFSETQ come from the germline V gene. The CDR3 coding sequence is TGCGCCAGCAGCTCAATACAGGGAGAAAGACTTGGCGATGAAAAACTGTTTTTT. Translating gives CASSSIQGERLGDEKLFF.

The CDR3 is CASSLPRGESGSEAFF. The DNA of the CDR3 is TGTGCCAGCAGTCTTCCGCGGGGGGAGTCTGGATCTGAAGCTTTCTTT. The chain employs TRBV2 and TRBJ1-1, with a weak D call TRBD1 (5 bases). The ends were cut back, 5 bases at V and 6 bases at J, with 22 bases in the middle. The CDR3 is 16 residues long. The V gene's germline CDR1 is SNHLY and CDR2 FYNNEI.

This chain uses TRBV7-2 with TRBJ2-1, with 12 bases aligning to TRBD2. Germline CDR1 is SGHTA and CDR2 is FQGNSA. Unmatched junction bases numbered 6, after V lost 2 bases and J lost 4 bases. The CDR3 has 17 amino acids. CDR3 in DNA: TGTGCCAGCAGCTTAAGGGCTAGCGGGAGGGGTTACAATGAGCAGTTCTTC. Protein product: CASSLRASGRGYNEQFF.

This chain's CDR3 is CASSRPNTGGSTDTQYF. The CDR3, as DNA: TGTGCCAGCAGCAGACCTAATACAGGGGGATCCACAGATACGCAGTATTTT. V gene TRBV7-6 combines with J gene TRBJ2-3, with 8 bases matching TRBD1. Per germline, CDR1 SGHVS and CDR2 FNYEAQ. The CDR3 has 17 amino acids. V was clipped by 5 bases and J by 2 bases; unmatched bases: 12.

The rearrangement links TRBV6-5 to TRBJ1-2, with 12 bases that match TRBD1. The V gene end was trimmed by 6 bases and the J gene end by 14 bases; junction bases not matched to a gene: 13. This CDR3 is built from 14 residues. Looked up from germline, CDR1 is MNHEY and CDR2 is SVGAGI. CDR3 DNA sequence: TGTGCCAGCAGGAACCGGGACAGGGGGCGCAGGGAGACCTTC. Translating it yields CASRNRDRGRRETF.

With regard to this clone: Sequence at one end of the junction differs from germline and may be a read error. The chain is built from TRBV2 and TRBJ2-1, with 14 nucleotides matching TRBD2. The CDR3 consists of 15 residues. Germline lookup yields CDR1 SNHLY and CDR2 FYNNEI. The CDR3 sequence is CASREGLAGGYEQFF. For the CDR3, the DNA is TGTGCCAGCAGAGAAGGACTAGCGGGAGGCTATGAGCAGTTCTTC.

The CDR3 is CASSFSGEGYGYTF. The CDR3 nucleotides read TGTGCCAGCAGCTTTTCAGGGGAAGGATATGGCTACACCTTC. The chain employs TRBV7-9 and TRBJ1-2, with D maybe TRBD1 (6 bases). The CDR3 spans 14 residues. The germline gives CDR1 SEHNR, CDR2 FQNEAQ (reference sequence). V gave up 3 bases and J gave up 5 bases, with 13 bases separating them.

The table lists this clone with a few counts. The J gene is TRBJ2-6, the V gene TRBV5-1; weak D call: TRBD2 (6 bases). CDR3 length: 23 amino acids. Germline CDR1 reads SGHRS; CDR2 reads YFSETQ. V lost 0 bases and J 0 bases, leaving 28 bases between the germline ends. The CDR3 sequence is CASSLVGGSGSSRQRSGANVLTF. The CDR3, as DNA: TGCGCCAGCAGCTTGGTGGGGGGTAGCGGATCGAGTAGACAACGCTCTGGGGCCAACGTCCTGACTTTC.

This chain connects TRBV6-6 to TRBJ1-2, with D unresolved. The CDR3 has 12 amino acids. Trimming cost V 4 bases and J 8 bases, with 11 bases left between them. Looked up from germline, CDR1 is MNHNY and CDR2 is SVGAGI (reference sequence). CDR3 nucleotides: TGTGCCAGCAGTTCTGACATCGAAGGCTACACCTTC. Its translation: CASSSDIEGYTF.

This clone showed up just once. The chain links TRBV6-5 to TRBJ1-2; D gene unclear. The V and J ends lost 8 bases and 5 bases respectively, with 12 bases between them. CDR1 and CDR2 from the germline V gene are MNHEY and SVGAGI. The CDR3 extends over 12 amino acids. In DNA form, the CDR3 reads TGTGCCAGCCGTGGGAGGGAATATGGCTACACCTTC. The encoded protein is CASRGREYGYTF.

The genes are TRBV27 and TRBJ1-2; TRBD1 matches at 11 bases. Germline V gene sequence: CDR1 MNHEY, CDR2 SMNVEV (reference sequence). This CDR3 is built from 14 residues. The V segment lost 3 bases and the J segment 7 bases; nucleotides outside the gene matches: 4. Here the CDR3 reads CASSFRDRGTGYTF. For the CDR3, the DNA is TGTGCCAGCAGTTTTAGGGACAGGGGGACTGGCTACACCTTC.

The V and J genes are TRBV5-1 and TRBJ2-1; D may be TRBD1 (6 bases). V was shortened by 4 bases and J by 5 bases, with 13 bases between the two germline ends. The CDR3 is made up of 14 amino acids. Germline V gives CDR1 SGHRS, CDR2 YFSETQ. The DNA for the CDR3 is TGCGCCAGCAGCCCTCTGGGGGACAACAATGAGCAGTTCTTC. Translated, it gives CASSPLGDNNEQFF.

The rearrangement links TRBV11-2 to TRBJ1-1; 7 bases match TRBD1. CDR1 is SGHAT and CDR2 is FQNNGV in the germline V gene. V trimming: 4 bases; J trimming: 4 bases; junction bases outside the gene matches: 12. This CDR3 is built from 16 residues. The CDR3 is CASSSFRDSEGTEAFF. The CDR3 region has the DNA TGTGCCAGCAGCTCGTTCCGGGACAGTGAGGGCACTGAAGCTTTCTTT.

The J gene is TRBJ1-2, the V gene TRBV2; TRBD1 matches at 9 bases. J gave up 7 bases and V 1 base, and 4 bases lay outside the gene matches. This CDR3 is 14 amino acids long. The germline gives CDR1 SNHLY, CDR2 FYNNEI. Written as DNA, the CDR3 is TGTGCCAGCAGTGAAGAGGGACAGGGCGGTGGCTACACCTTC. It is translated as CASSEEGQGGGYTF.

V usage is TRBV27 and J usage is TRBJ2-1; 10 nucleotides match TRBD2. This CDR3 is built from 17 residues. Per germline, CDR1 MNHEY and CDR2 SMNVEV (reference sequence). The V and J ends lost 3 bases and 2 bases, in that order; junction bases with no gene match: 7. The DNA of the CDR3 is TGTGCCAGCAGTTTTCATAGCGGGGGGCTAACCTACAATGAGCAGTTCTTC. Amino acid sequence: CASSFHSGGLTYNEQFF.

The V and J genes are TRBV28 and TRBJ2-1, with a tentative D call TRBD1 (6 bases). The ends were cut back, 9 bases at V and 0 bases at J, with 18 bases in the middle. CDR1 and CDR2 (germline): MDHEN, SYDVKM. The CDR3 is 16 amino acids. CDR3 protein: CASVLGAGFSYNEQFF. The CDR3 region has the DNA TGTGCCAGTGTGTTGGGGGCTGGATTCTCCTACAATGAGCAGTTCTTC. The whole variable domain, filled in from reference TRBV28 and TRBJ2-1, reads DVKVTQSSRYLVKRTGEKVFLECVQDMDHENMFWYRQDPGLGLRLIYFSYDVKMKEKGDIPEGYSVSREKKERFSLILESASTNQTSMYLCASVLGAGFSYNEQFFGPGTRLTVL.

The genes are TRBV29-1 and TRBJ1-2, with a possible D match to TRBD1 (6 bases). Germline loops: CDR1 SQVTM, CDR2 ANQGSEA. Trimming pared 7 bases from V and 8 bases from J, leaving 17 bases between. The CDR3 covers 12 residues. The CDR3 loop is CSATNRAGGYTF. The CDR3 bases are TGCAGCGCTACCAACAGGGCGGGCGGCTACACCTTC.

This clone is a singleton in its sample. This chain connects TRBV2 to TRBJ2-5; perhaps TRBD2 as D (6 bases). This CDR3 is built from 14 residues. The germline CDR1 and CDR2 sequences are SNHLY and FYNNEI. The ends were cut back, 3 bases at V and 4 bases at J, with 12 bases in the middle. The CDR3 nucleotides are TGTGCCAGCAGTGACGGGAGAGGTAGAGAGACCCAGTACTTC. This sequence encodes CASSDGRGRETQYF.

The J gene is TRBJ1-4, the V gene TRBV6-5; possibly TRBD1 for D (6 bases). With 5 bases removed from V and 8 bases from J, the gap between germline ends came to 15 bases. In germline, CDR1 is MNHEY, CDR2 SVGAGI. The CDR3 runs to 14 residues. The CDR3 nucleotides read TGTGCCAGCAGTCGACTCAGGGGCGGGGAAAAACTGTTTTTT. Encoded protein: CASSRLRGGEKLFF.

The rearrangement uses TRBV2 and TRBJ1-5; 7 positions agree with TRBD1. The V gene's germline CDR1 is SNHLY and CDR2 FYNNEI. With V trimmed by 3 bases and J by 0 bases, 14 bases remained unmatched. The CDR3 is made up of 19 amino acids. The CDR3 DNA reads TGTGCCAGCAGTGAGACGGACAGGTCGCACTTGGATAGCAATCAGCCCCAGCATTTT. It codes for CASSETDRSHLDSNQPQHF. Variable domain in full (rest from reference TRBV2 and TRBJ1-5): EPEVTQTPSHQVTQMGQEVILRCVPISNHLYFYWYRQILGQKVEFLVSFYNNEISEKSEIFDDQFSVERPDGSNFTLKIRSTKLEDSAMYFCASSETDRSHLDSNQPQHFGDGTRLSIL.

This clone has a single count. The chain is built from TRBV6-1 and TRBJ2-7; 7 bases map to TRBD1. Germline CDR1 and CDR2: MNHNS and SASEGT. V was pared by 6 bases and J by 0 bases, with 8 bases of the junction left unmatched. The CDR3 is 15 amino acids. CDR3 sequence reads: CASRVTQGSSYEQYF. The DNA for the CDR3 is TGTGCCAGCAGGGTAACACAGGGGAGCTCCTACGAGCAGTACTTC.

This chain joins TRBV25-1 and TRBJ2-3; 15 bases line up with TRBD2. The length of the CDR3 is 17 residues. V was clipped by 5 bases and J by 6 bases; unmatched bases: 9. Germline loops: CDR1 MGHDK, CDR2 SYGVNS. CDR3 sequence (DNA): TGTGCCAGCAGTTTACGGACTAGCGGGAGGGCTCCGGATACGCAGTATTTT. This encodes CASSLRTSGRAPDTQYF.